This T cell receptor beta chain was observed in a study of T cells in tuberculosis. General observations from the study: Shorter CDR3-alpha in active tuberculosis partly drove smaller distances.

Germline-derived CDR1 and CDR2 are MNHNS and SASEGT. Between the trimmed V and J ends, which lost 0 bases and 4 bases, there was a span of 6 bases. The CDR3 runs to 13 residues. Concerning this clone: Its antigen is not identified.

Only in-frame clones appear in the TCRdb table, and some are missing; sequencing was by immunoSEQ multiplex PCR. This table holds tens of thousands of clones, almost 97% found once. The sequence derives from a donor between 5 and 29 years old with latent tuberculosis or without tuberculosis infection. This rearrangement joins TRBV6-1 to TRBJ1-2; weak D call: TRBD1 (6 bases). The sample comprised PBMCs. This CDR3 is CASSEATGYGYTF. CDR3 DNA: TGTGCCAGCAGTGAAGCGACAGGCTATGGCTACACCTTC.